This TCR beta chain originates from a study of cytotoxic CD8 clonotypes in ibrutinib-treated CLL. Study-level results: Clonality measured at baseline exceeded age-matched healthy donors, tracking circulating CD8+ T-cell counts. Under treatment, the uncommon public clonotypes either contracted or remained stable. Clonality increased with ibrutinib response but returned toward baseline at progression.

A note on this clone: Its antigen is as yet unknown.

The data were produced by immunoSEQ multiplex PCR, yet TCRdb's version contains in-frame clones alone and is incomplete. The sample includes more than 110,000 clones, 76% of them seen just once. The CDR3 has 14 amino acids. V shed 4 bases and J 3 bases; nucleotides not matched to a gene: 7. Germline V gene lookup returns CDR1 SGHRS and CDR2 YFSETQ. This TCR was sampled from a human donor with chronic lymphocytic leukemia. The gene calls are TRBV5-1 and TRBJ2-7; 7 bases line up with TRBD1. The specimen comprised PBMCs, sampled after 24 months of ibrutinib treatment. The CDR3 here is CASSPGDRNYEQYF. In DNA, the CDR3 is TGCGCCAGCAGCCCAGGGGACAGAAACTACGAGCAGTACTTC.